A single sample is the source of the 24 T cell receptor beta chains below, sequenced in a study of beta chain features in type 1 diabetes. Study findings and constraints: In all four CD4+ subsets, TCRB CDR3 length was significantly, moderately reduced in type 1 diabetes.

Every isolated RNA sample was fully reverse transcribed, so sequencing captured expressed TCRB transcripts. Sequencing used immunoSEQ multiplex PCR; TCRdb keeps in-frame clones, though not all of them. The repertoire has a few hundred thousand clones, over 14% of them found once; the top ten carry 0.015% to 0.017%. For these TCRs, the target antigens are not known. What was sequenced was naive CD4+ T cells from blood. The receptors stem from a man aged 18-30 years with type 1 diabetes.

In its sample, this clone was seen a few times. The V call is TRBV30, the J call TRBJ1-1; the D is unclear. This CDR3 has 13 amino acids. With 1 base removed from V and 1 base from J, the gap between germline ends came to 7 bases. Germline CDR1 is GTSNPN and CDR2 is SVGIG (reference sequence). Here the CDR3 reads CAWSGAQNTEAFF. CDR3 coding DNA: TGTGCCTGGAGTGGGGCTCAGAACACTGAAGCTTTCTTT.

This clone came up a few times. The chain has TRBV27 and TRBJ2-1; no firm D call. V lost 0 bases, J lost 8 bases, and 8 bases lay in between. The CDR3 is made up of 13 amino acids. The germline CDR1 and CDR2 sequences are MNHEY and SMNVEV (reference sequence). The CDR3 DNA follows: TGTGCCAGCAGTTTATCAGCTGAGGATGAGCAGTTCTTC. Amino acid sequence: CASSLSAEDEQFF.

This clone has only a few counts. This chain links TRBV5-6 with TRBJ2-7; no clear D gene. The CDR3 contains 14 residues. The germline V and J ends were trimmed by 4 bases and 2 bases, with 13 bases remaining between them. Germline assignment: CDR1 SGHDT and CDR2 YYEEEE. The CDR3 bases are TGTGCCAGCAGCGCAGGTTGGATTACCTACGAGCAGTACTTC. This encodes CASSAGWITYEQYF.

The rearrangement links TRBV28 to TRBJ1-3, with TRBD1 as a possible D gene (5 bases). The ends were cut back, 5 bases at V and 0 bases at J, with 11 bases in the middle. CDR3 length: 15 amino acids. The germline V gene encodes CDR1 MDHEN and CDR2 SYDVKM. CDR3 amino acids: CASSTGGYSGNTIYF. CDR3 bases: TGTGCCAGCAGTACGGGGGGGTACTCTGGAAACACCATATATTTT.

The sample holds a few counts of this clone. The chain combines TRBV4-3 with TRBJ2-7, with D uncertain. The CDR3 is made up of 14 amino acids. Trimming removed 0 bases from V and 4 bases from J, with 10 bases in between. The germline V gene has CDR1 LGHNA and CDR2 YSLEER. The CDR3 loop reads CASSQDPLAYEQYF. Written as DNA, the CDR3 is TGCGCCAGCAGCCAAGATCCTTTAGCTTACGAGCAGTACTTC.

J is TRBJ2-1 and V is TRBV5-1, with 7 bases fitting TRBD1. V dropped 1 base and J dropped 15; count of bases not matched to a gene: 19. Per germline, CDR1 SGHRS and CDR2 YFSETQ. This CDR3 spans 16 amino acids. The CDR3 loop is CASSLSGTAFGLRLFF. The CDR3 nucleotides are TGCGCCAGCAGCTTGTCTGGGACAGCGTTTGGACTGAGACTGTTCTTC.

The chain employs TRBV6-6 and TRBJ1-3, with TRBD1 matching 7 bases. The germline V gene has CDR1 MNHNY and CDR2 SVGAGI (reference sequence). CDR3 length: 14 amino acids. J was trimmed by 1 base and V by 7 bases; bases with no gene match: 4. The CDR3 protein is CASNTQGSGNTIYF. CDR3 coding DNA: TGTGCCAGCAACACACAGGGGTCTGGAAACACCATATATTTT.

The rearrangement joins TRBV11-2 to TRBJ1-1; 7 nucleotides agree with TRBD1. J lost 4 bases, V lost 1 base, and 9 bases had no gene match. Germline CDR1 reads SGHAT; CDR2 reads FQNNGV. The CDR3 runs 16 residues. CDR3 DNA: TGTGCCAGCAGCTTAGGGAGGGGGCTTGGAGTCACTGAAGCTTTCTTT. Translating gives CASSLGRGLGVTEAFF.

The rearrangement uses TRBV2 and TRBJ1-2; possibly TRBD1 for D (5 bases). From germline, CDR1 is SNHLY and CDR2 FYNNEI. V was shortened by 7 bases and J by 5 bases, with 14 bases between the two germline ends. The CDR3 sequence is 13 residues long. The CDR3, as DNA: TGTGCCAGCAAAGGGGACTCACCGTATGGCTACACCTTC. This sequence encodes CASKGDSPYGYTF.

The chain combines TRBV10-3 with TRBJ2-7, with TRBD2 matching 12 bases. Germline trimming cut 5 bases from V and 3 bases from J; bases unmatched to any gene: 8. Germline lookup yields CDR1 ENHRY and CDR2 SYGVKD. The CDR3 runs 16 residues. The CDR3 sequence: CAISPTSGRKGYEQYF. The CDR3 DNA sequence: TGTGCCATCAGTCCTACTAGCGGGAGGAAGGGCTACGAGCAGTACTTC.

On this clone itself: A junction boundary mismatches the germline segment, possibly from a read error. The V gene is TRBV30, the J gene TRBJ1-1; D remains unclear. The germline gives CDR1 GTSNPN, CDR2 SVGIG (reference sequence). The length of the CDR3 is 13 residues. The CDR3 reads CAWTLQTNTEVFF. CDR3 DNA sequence: TGTGCCTGGACTCTCCAAACGAATACTGAAGTTTTCTTT.

V gene TRBV7-9 combines with J gene TRBJ2-3, with 10 bases aligning to TRBD2. V lost 8 bases, J lost 2 bases, and 4 bases stayed unmatched. The CDR3 spans 14 residues. The germline V gene has CDR1 SEHNR and CDR2 FQNEAQ (reference sequence). The CDR3 loop reads CASRTSGHTDTQYF. The CDR3 DNA follows: TGTGCCAGCCGGACTAGCGGTCACACAGATACGCAGTATTTT.

The J gene is TRBJ2-2, the V gene TRBV7-2; weak D call: TRBD1 (5 bases). CDR1 SGHTA and CDR2 FQGNSA come from the germline V gene. The CDR3 has 15 amino acids. Trimming stripped 1 base from V and 0 bases from J, with 6 bases between. CDR3 loop: CASSLGGPNTGELFF. CDR3 sequence (DNA): TGTGCCAGCAGCTTAGGGGGCCCGAACACCGGGGAGCTGTTTTTT.

V usage is TRBV4-3 and J usage is TRBJ2-2; 7 nucleotides match TRBD1. Per the germline V gene, CDR1 is LGHNA and CDR2 is YSLEER. V trimming: 5 bases; J trimming: 4 bases; junction bases outside the gene matches: 13. There are 17 residues in the CDR3. The CDR3 loop is CASSSESGTDITGELFF. The CDR3 DNA reads TGCGCCAGCAGCTCCGAGTCCGGGACAGATATCACCGGGGAGCTGTTTTTT.

This clone was seen more than once but under ten times. The chain is built from TRBV28 and TRBJ2-7; unclear D gene. The V gene's germline CDR1 is MDHEN and CDR2 SYDVKM. This CDR3 has 15 amino acids. V lost 2 bases, J lost 2 bases, and 13 bases lay in between. Here the CDR3 reads CASSLRGAPTYEQYF. The CDR3 DNA is TGTGCCAGCAGTTTACGAGGAGCCCCCACCTACGAGCAGTACTTC.

The V gene is TRBV10-1, the J gene TRBJ2-1, with D unresolved. The CDR3 covers 13 residues. Germline CDR1 reads WNHNN; CDR2 reads SYGVQD (reference sequence). Trimming removed 5 bases from V and 6 bases from J, with 11 bases in between. The CDR3 reads CASSPNYRNEQFF. The CDR3 DNA sequence: TGCGCCAGCAGTCCCAACTACCGCAATGAGCAGTTCTTC.

This clone has more than one count but fewer than ten. The V call is TRBV27, the J call TRBJ2-7; D remains unclear. V was pared by 5 bases and J by 0 bases, with 5 bases between. The CDR3 runs to 12 residues. Germline loops: CDR1 MNHEY, CDR2 SMNVEV (reference sequence). This CDR3 reads CASSLYSYEQYF. The CDR3 coding sequence is TGTGCCAGCAGTCTCTACTCCTACGAGCAGTACTTC.

The gene calls are TRBV30 and TRBJ1-2; D might be TRBD1 (5 bases). The ends were cut back, 2 bases at V and 8 bases at J, with 12 bases in the middle. Per germline, CDR1 GTSNPN and CDR2 SVGIG (reference sequence). There are 12 residues in the CDR3. The CDR3 DNA is TGTGCCTGGAGTCCGGTGACAGTCGGCTACACCTTC. Its protein is CAWSPVTVGYTF.

The CDR3, as DNA: TGTGCCAGCTCACCGCTCAGACAGGGTTCCTACGAGCAGTACTTC. This translates into CASSPLRQGSYEQYF. The chain links TRBV18 to TRBJ2-7; 7 bases match TRBD1. J gave up 1 base and V 3 bases, and 6 bases lay outside the gene matches. Germline assignment: CDR1 KGHSH and CDR2 LQKENI. CDR3 length: 15 residues.

The chain recombines TRBV9 with TRBJ2-3; 9 positions agree with TRBD1. Germline CDR1 is SGDLS and CDR2 is YYNGEE. The trim removed 5 bases at V and 2 bases at J, leaving 6 bases unmatched. The CDR3 is 15 residues long. The CDR3 DNA reads TGTGCCAGCAGGAGGGGACAGGGTTACACAGATACGCAGTATTTT. This gives the protein CASRRGQGYTDTQYF.

This clone was seen once. This rearrangement joins TRBV25-1 to TRBJ1-1, with 7 bases aligning to TRBD1. The V gene's germline CDR1 is MGHDK and CDR2 SYGVNS. With V trimmed by 7 bases and J by 3 bases, 5 bases remained unmatched. CDR3 length: 13 residues. CDR3 protein: CASISGGHTEAFF. Written as DNA, the CDR3 is TGTGCCAGCATATCAGGGGGTCACACTGAAGCTTTCTTT.

V gene TRBV4-3 combines with J gene TRBJ2-5; D perhaps matches TRBD1 (6 bases). Germline V lookup: CDR1 LGHNA, CDR2 YSLEER. The CDR3 covers 15 residues. V lost 3 bases and J 5 bases, leaving 16 bases between the germline ends. The CDR3 region has the DNA TGCGCCAGCAGCCAGATGACAGGAATGGGTGAGACCCAGTACTTC. Its translation is CASSQMTGMGETQYF.

The chain carries TRBV5-4 and TRBJ2-1; the match to TRBD2 covers 8 bases. V shed 5 bases and J 0 bases; nucleotides not matched to a gene: 4. This CDR3 is 15 amino acids long. In germline, CDR1 is SGHNT, CDR2 YYREEE (reference sequence). CDR3 DNA: TGTGCCAGCAGTTCTACTAGCGGCTCCTACAATGAGCAGTTCTTC. Translating gives CASSSTSGSYNEQFF. Together with reference TRBV5-4 and TRBJ2-1, the CDR3 gives the full variable domain: ETGVTQSPTHLIKTRGQQVTLRCSSQSGHNTVSWYQQALGQGPQFIFQYYREEENGRGNFPPRFSGLQFPNYSSELNVNALELDDSALYLCASSSTSGSYNEQFFGPGTRLTVL.

This clone has a handful of counts. The chain carries TRBV15 and TRBJ2-2, with TRBD1 matching over 9 bases. Germline CDR1 reads LNHNV; CDR2 reads YYDKDF (reference sequence). Trimming at V came to 0 bases and at J to 4 bases, leaving 6 bases not matched to a gene. This CDR3 region has 17 residues. CDR3 protein: CATSRDQGQGPTGELFF. The CDR3 DNA is TGTGCCACCAGCAGAGATCAGGGACAGGGACCCACCGGGGAGCTGTTTTTT.